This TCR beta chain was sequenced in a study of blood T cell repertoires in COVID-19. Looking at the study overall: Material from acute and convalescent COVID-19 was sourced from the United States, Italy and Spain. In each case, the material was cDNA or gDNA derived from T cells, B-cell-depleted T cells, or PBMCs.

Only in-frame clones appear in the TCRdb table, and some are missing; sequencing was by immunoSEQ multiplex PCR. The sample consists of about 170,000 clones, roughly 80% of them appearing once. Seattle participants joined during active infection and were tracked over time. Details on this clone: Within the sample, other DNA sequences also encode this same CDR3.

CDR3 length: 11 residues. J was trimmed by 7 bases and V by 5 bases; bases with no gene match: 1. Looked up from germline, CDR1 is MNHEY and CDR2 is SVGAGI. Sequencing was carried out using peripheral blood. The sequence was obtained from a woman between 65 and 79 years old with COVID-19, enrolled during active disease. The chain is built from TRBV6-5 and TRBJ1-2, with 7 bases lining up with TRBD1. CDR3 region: CASSRTGGYTF. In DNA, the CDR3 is TGTGCCAGCAGTCGGACAGGTGGCTACACCTTC.